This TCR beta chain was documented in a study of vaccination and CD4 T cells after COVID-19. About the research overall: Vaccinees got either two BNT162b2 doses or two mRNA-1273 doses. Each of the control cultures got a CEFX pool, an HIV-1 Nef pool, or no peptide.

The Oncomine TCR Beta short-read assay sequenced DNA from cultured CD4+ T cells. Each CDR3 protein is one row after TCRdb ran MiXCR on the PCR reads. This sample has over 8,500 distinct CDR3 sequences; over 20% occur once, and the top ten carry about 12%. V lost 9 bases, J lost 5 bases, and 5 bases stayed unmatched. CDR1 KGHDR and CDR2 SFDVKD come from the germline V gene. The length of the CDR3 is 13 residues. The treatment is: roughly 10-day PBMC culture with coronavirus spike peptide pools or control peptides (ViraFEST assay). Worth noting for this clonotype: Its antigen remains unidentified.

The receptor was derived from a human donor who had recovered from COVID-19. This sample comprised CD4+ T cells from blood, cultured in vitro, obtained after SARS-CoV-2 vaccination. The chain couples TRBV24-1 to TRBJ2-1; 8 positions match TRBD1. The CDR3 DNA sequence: TGTGCCACCTCACAGGGGGGACACAATGAGCAGTTCTTC. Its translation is CATSQGGHNEQFF.